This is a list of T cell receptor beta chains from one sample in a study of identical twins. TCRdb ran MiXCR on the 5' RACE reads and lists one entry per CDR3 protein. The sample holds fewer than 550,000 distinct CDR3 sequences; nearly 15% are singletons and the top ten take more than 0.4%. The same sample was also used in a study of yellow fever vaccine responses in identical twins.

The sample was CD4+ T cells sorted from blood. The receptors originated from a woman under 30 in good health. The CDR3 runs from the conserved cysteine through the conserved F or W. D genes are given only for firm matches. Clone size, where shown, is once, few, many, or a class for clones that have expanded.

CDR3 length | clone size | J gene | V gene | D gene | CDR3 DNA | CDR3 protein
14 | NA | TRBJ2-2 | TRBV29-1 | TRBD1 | TGCAGCGTAGAACAGGGGTCGAACACCGGGGAGCTGTTTTTT | CSVEQGSNTGELFF
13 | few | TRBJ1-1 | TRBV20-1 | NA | TGCAGTGCTAGTAGGGGATCGAGCACTGAAGCTTTCTTT | CSASRGSSTEAFF
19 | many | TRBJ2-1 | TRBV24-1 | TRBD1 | TGTGCCACCAGTGAGCAGGGACAGCCAAGCCGGGGCTCCTACAATGAGCAGTTCTTC | CATSEQGQPSRGSYNEQFF
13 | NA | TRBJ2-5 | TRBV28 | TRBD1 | TGTGCCACCAGAGCCACAGGGGGCGAGACCCAGTACTTC | CATRATGGETQYF
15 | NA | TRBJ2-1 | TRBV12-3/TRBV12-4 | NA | TGTGCCAGCAGTCTCGGACTACCGCCGGGGAATGAGCAGTTCTTC | CASSLGLPPGNEQFF
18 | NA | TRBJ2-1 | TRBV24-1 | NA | TGTGCCACCAGTGATTTCCCGGAGGCGGGGTCTTCCTACAATGAGCAGTTCTTC | CATSDFPEAGSSYNEQFF
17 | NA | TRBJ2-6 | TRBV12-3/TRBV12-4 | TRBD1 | TGTGCCTGCAGTTTAGTGGGACAGCAGACGGGGGCCAACGTCCTGACTTTC | CACSLVGQQTGANVLTF
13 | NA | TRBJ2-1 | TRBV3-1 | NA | TGTGCCAGCAGCACACTAGGGGGCAATGAGCAGTTCTTC | CASSTLGGNEQFF
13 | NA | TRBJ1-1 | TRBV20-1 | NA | TGCAGTGCTAGAGAAGACATGAACACTGAAGCTTTCTTT | CSAREDMNTEAFF
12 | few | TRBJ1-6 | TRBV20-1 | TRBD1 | TGCAGTATTGGACAGGGAAACTCACCCCTCCACTTT | CSIGQGNSPLHF
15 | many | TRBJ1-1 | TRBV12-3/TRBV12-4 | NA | TGTGCCAGTGTTTGGGCGGGGGGCGCGAACACTGAAGCTTTCTTT | CASVWAGGANTEAFF
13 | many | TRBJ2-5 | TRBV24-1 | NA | TGTGCCACCAGTGACGGGACGCAAGAGACCCAGTACTTC | CATSDGTQETQYF
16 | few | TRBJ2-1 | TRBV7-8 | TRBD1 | TGTGCCAGCAGCACACAGGGGATGACGACTTACAATGAGCAGTTCTTC | CASSTQGMTTYNEQFF
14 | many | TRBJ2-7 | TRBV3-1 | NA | TGTGCCAGCAGCCAAGAGCAAAAGGGTGGCGAGCAGTACTTC | CASSQEQKGGEQYF
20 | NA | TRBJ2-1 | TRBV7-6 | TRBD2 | TGTGCCAGCAGCAGGGGAGGGGGACTAGCGGGCCCTCACTCCTACAATGAGCAGTTCTTC | CASSRGGGLAGPHSYNEQFF
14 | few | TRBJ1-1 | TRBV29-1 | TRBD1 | TGCGGGTCCACTTGGGACAGGGTGAACACTGAAGCTTTCTTT | CGSTWDRVNTEAFF
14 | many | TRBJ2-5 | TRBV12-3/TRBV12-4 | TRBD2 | TGTGCCAGCAAAGAAGCGGGGGGAAAAGAGACCCAGTACTTC | CASKEAGGKETQYF
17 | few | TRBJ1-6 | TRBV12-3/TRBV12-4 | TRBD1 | TGTGCCAGCAGTTTAATTCGCACAGGGGCCTATAATTCACCCCTCCACTTT | CASSLIRTGAYNSPLHF
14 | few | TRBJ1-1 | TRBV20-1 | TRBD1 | TGCAGCGGGGGGACAGGGAAAATGAACACTGAAGCTTTCTTT | CSGGTGKMNTEAFF
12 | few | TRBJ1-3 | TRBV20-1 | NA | TGCAGTGCTCCTGCTTATGGAAACACCATATATTTT | CSAPAYGNTIYF
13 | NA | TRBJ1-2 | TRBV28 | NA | TGTGCCAGCAGTTTATGGGGCACGGATACCTACACCTTC | CASSLWGTDTYTF
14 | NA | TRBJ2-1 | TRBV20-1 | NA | TGCAGTGCTAGAGATCGACGACGAAACAATGAGCAGTTCTTC | CSARDRRRNNEQFF
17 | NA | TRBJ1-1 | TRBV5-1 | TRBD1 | TGCGCCAGCAGCTTGGGGCCGGCCGACAGGGTAGTCGCTGAAGCTTTCTTT | CASSLGPADRVVAEAFF
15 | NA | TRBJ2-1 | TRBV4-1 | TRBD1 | TGCGCCAGCAGCCAGCGACAGGGGATGGACAATGAGCAGTTCTTC | CASSQRQGMDNEQFF
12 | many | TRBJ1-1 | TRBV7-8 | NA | TGTGCCAGCAGCGAGATACAGGGTGAAGCTTTCTTT | CASSEIQGEAFF
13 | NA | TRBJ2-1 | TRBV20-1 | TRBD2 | TGCAGTGCTCTAGCGGGTGTTACCCCTGAGCAGTTCTTC | CSALAGVTPEQFF
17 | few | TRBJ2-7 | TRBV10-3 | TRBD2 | TGTGCCATCAGTGAGTCGATCTCTAGCGGGAGTCCCTACGAGCAGTACTTC | CAISESISSGSPYEQYF
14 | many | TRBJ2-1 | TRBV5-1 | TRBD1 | TGCGCCAGCAGCTTGACAGGGGGGTACAATGAGCAGTTCTTC | CASSLTGGYNEQFF
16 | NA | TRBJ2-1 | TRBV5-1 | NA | TGCGCCAGCAGCTTGGTGGCTACCGTATCCTACAATGAGCAGTTCTTC | CASSLVATVSYNEQFF
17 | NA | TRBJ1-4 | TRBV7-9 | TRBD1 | TGTGCCAGCAGCTCCGGGACAGGGGACCCCGTTAATGAAAAACTGTTTTTT | CASSSGTGDPVNEKLFF
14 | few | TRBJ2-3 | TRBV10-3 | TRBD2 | TGTGCCATCAATGCGCGGGGGAGCGCAGATACGCAGTATTTT | CAINARGSADTQYF
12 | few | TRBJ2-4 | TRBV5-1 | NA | TGCGCCAGCAGCTCAGCGCAGGGTGTCCAGTACTTC | CASSSAQGVQYF
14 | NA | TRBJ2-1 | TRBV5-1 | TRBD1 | TGCGCCAGCAGCTCGGGACAGCGAGCGGATGAGCAGTTCTTC | CASSSGQRADEQFF
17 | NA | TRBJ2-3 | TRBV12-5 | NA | TGTGCTAGTGGTTTGGTACTTCTTGGGGTAAAGACAGATACGCAGTATTTT | CASGLVLLGVKTDTQYF
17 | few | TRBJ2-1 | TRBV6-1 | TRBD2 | TGTGCCAGCAGCACACGGGAGGGGCGGGAGGCTTACAATGAGCAGTTCTTC | CASSTREGREAYNEQFF
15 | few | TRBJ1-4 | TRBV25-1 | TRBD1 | TGTGCCAGCAGTGAGGGGGACAGGGTTGGTGAAAAACTGTTTTTT | CASSEGDRVGEKLFF
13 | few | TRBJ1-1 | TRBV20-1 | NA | TGCAGTGCTAGAGGACCGACGAACACTGAAGCTTTCTTT | CSARGPTNTEAFF
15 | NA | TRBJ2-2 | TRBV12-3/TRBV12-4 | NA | TGTGCCAGCAGTCACCGGACCTTCAACACCGGGGAGCTGTTTTTT | CASSHRTFNTGELFF
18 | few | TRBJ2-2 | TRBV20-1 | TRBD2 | TGCAGTGCTAGAGTAGCCCTAGCGGGAGGAGTTGGCACCGGGGAGCTGTTTTTT | CSARVALAGGVGTGELFF
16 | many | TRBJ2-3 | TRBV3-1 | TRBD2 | TGTGCCAGCAGCCAGTTCCGGACTAGCGTCCCAGATACGCAGTATTTT | CASSQFRTSVPDTQYF
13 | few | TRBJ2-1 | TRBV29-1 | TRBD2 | TGCAGTGCACGACGGGGGGGTGGCAATGAGCAGTTCTTC | CSARRGGGNEQFF
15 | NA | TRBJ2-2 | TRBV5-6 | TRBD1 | TGTGCCAGCAGCCACAGGGGATCGAACACCGGGGAGCTGTTTTTT | CASSHRGSNTGELFF
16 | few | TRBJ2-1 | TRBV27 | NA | TGTGCCAGCAACGAAAGAGGGGGAGGTTCCTACAATGAGCAGTTCTTC | CASNERGGGSYNEQFF
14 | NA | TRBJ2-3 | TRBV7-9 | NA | TGTGCCAGCAGCTTCGGGACCTTCACAGATACGCAGTATTTT | CASSFGTFTDTQYF
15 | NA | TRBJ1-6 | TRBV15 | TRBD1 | TGTGCCACCAGCAGAGGGACAGGGGGAAATTCACCCCTCCACTTT | CATSRGTGGNSPLHF
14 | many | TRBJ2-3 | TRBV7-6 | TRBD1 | TGTGCCAGCAGCCCCAGGACAGGGGCAGATACGCAGTATTTT | CASSPRTGADTQYF
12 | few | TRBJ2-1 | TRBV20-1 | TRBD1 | TGCAGTGCTGCAGCAGCAGGGACAGGGCGGTTCTTC | CSAAAAGTGRFF
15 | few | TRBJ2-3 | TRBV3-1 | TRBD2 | TGTGCCAGCAGCCAAGATGCTAGCGGGGGAGATACGCAGTATTTT | CASSQDASGGDTQYF
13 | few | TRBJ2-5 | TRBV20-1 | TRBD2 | TGCAGTGCCCTAGCGGGGGGGCGAGAGACCCAGTACTTC | CSALAGGRETQYF
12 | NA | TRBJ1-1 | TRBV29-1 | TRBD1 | TGCAGCGGAACAGGGGGGAACACTGAAGCTTTCTTT | CSGTGGNTEAFF